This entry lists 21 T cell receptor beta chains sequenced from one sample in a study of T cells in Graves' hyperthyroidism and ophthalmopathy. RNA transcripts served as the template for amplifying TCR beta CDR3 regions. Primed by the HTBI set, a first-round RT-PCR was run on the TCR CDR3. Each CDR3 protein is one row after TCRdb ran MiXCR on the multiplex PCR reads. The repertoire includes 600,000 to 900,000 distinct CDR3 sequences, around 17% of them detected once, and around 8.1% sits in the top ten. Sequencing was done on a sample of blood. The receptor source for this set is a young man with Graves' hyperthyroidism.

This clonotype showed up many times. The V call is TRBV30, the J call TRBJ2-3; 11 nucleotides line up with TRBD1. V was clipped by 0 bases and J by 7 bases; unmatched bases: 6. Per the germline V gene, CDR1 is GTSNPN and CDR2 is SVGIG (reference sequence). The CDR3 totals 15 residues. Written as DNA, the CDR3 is TGTGCCTGGAGTGTCTCCGGGACAGGGGGACATACGCAGTATTTT. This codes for CAWSVSGTGGHTQYF.

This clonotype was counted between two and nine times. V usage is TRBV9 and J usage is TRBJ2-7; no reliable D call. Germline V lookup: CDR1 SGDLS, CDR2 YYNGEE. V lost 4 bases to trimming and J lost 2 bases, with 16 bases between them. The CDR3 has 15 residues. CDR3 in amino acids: CASSYGQERPYEQYF. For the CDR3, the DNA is TGTGCCAGCAGCTACGGGCAGGAACGGCCCTACGAGCAGTACTTC. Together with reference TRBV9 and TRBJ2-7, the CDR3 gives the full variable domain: DSGVTQTPKHLITATGQRVTLRCSPRSGDLSVYWYQQSLDQGLQFLIQYYNGEERAKGNILERFSAQQFPDLHSELNLSSLELGDSALYFCASSYGQERPYEQYFGPGTRLTVT.

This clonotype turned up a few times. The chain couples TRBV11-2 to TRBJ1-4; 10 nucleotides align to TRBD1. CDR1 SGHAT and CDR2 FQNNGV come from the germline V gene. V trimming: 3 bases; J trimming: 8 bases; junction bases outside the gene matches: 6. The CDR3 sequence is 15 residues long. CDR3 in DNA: TGTGCCAGCAGCTTCTCCGGGACAGGGGAGGAAAAACTGTTTTTT. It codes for CASSFSGTGEEKLFF. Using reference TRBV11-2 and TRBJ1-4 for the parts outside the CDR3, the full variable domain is EAGVAQSPRYKIIEKRQSVAFWCNPISGHATLYWYQQILGQGPKLLIQFQNNGVVDDSQLPKDRFSAERLKGVDSTLKIQPAKLEDSAVYLCASSFSGTGEEKLFFGSGTQLSVL.

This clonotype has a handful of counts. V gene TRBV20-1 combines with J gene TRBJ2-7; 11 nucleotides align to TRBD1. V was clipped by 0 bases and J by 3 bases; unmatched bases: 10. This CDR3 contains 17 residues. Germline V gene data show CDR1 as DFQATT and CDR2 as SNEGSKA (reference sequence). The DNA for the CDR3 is TGCAGTGCTAGAGAAAAACCCGGGACAGGGGGATACTACGAGCAGTACTTC. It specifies CSAREKPGTGGYYEQYF.

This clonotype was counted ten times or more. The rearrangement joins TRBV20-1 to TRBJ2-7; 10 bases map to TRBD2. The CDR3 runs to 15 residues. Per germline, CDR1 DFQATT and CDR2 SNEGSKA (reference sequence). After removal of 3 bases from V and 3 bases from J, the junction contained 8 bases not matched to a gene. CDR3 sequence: CSARPPLAGFYEQYF. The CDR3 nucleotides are TGCAGTGCTAGGCCTCCACTAGCGGGATTCTACGAGCAGTACTTC.

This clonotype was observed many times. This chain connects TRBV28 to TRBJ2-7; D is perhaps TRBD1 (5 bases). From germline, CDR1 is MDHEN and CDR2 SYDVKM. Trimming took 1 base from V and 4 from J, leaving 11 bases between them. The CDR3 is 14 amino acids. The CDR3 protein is CASSLSAAGYEQYF. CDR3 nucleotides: TGTGCCAGCAGTTTATCGGCCGCAGGGTACGAGCAGTACTTC.

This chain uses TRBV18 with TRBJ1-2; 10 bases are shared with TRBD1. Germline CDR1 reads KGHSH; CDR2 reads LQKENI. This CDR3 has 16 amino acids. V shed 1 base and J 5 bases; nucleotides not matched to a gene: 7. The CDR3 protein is CASSPQRQGAGYGYTF. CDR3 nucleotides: TGTGCCAGCTCACCACAACGACAGGGGGCGGGATATGGCTACACCTTC.

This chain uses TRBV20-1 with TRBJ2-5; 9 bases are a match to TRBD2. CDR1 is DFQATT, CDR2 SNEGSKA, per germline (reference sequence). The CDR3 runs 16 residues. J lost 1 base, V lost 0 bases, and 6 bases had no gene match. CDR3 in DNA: TGCAGTGCTAGAGATCTCCTAGCGGGGACCCAAGAGACCCAGTACTTC. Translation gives CSARDLLAGTQETQYF.

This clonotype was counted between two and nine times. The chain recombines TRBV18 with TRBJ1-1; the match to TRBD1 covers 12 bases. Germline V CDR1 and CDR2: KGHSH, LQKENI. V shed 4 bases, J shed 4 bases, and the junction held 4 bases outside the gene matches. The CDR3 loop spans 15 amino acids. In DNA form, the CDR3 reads TGTGCCAGCTCACTAGGGACAGGGGGCAGCACTGAAGCTTTCTTT. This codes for CASSLGTGGSTEAFF.

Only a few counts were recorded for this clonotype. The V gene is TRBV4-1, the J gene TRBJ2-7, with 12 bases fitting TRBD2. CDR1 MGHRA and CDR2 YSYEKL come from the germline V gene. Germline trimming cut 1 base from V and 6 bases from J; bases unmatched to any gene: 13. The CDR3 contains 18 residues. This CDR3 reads CASSQVPPSGRARSEQYF. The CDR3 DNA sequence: TGCGCCAGCAGCCAAGTCCCTCCTAGCGGGAGGGCCCGCTCCGAGCAGTACTTC.

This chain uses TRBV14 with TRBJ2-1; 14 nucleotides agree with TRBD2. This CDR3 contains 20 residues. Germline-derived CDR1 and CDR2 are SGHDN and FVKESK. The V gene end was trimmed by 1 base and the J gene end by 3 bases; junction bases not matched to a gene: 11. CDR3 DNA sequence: TGTGCCAGCAGCCAAGGGGCGGGACTAGCGGGAGAAGGACGCTACAATGAGCAGTTCTTC. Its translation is CASSQGAGLAGEGRYNEQFF.

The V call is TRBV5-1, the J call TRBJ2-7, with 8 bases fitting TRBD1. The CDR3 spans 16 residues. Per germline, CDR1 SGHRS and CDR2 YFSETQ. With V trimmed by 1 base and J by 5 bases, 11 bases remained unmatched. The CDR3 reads CASSLLLPQGADEQYF. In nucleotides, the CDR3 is TGCGCCAGCAGCTTGTTACTTCCCCAGGGGGCAGACGAGCAGTACTTC. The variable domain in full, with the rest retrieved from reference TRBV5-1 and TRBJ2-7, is KAGVTQTPRYLIKTRGQQVTLSCSPISGHRSVSWYQQTPGQGLQFLFEYFSETQRNKGNFPGRFSGRQFSNSRSEMNVSTLELGDSALYLCASSLLLPQGADEQYFGPGTRLTVT.

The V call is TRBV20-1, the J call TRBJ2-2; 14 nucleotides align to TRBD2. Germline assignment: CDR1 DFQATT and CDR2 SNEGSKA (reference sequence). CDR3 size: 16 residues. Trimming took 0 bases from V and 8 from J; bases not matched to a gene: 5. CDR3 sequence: CSARDPGTSGSGELFF. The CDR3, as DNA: TGCAGTGCTAGAGATCCGGGGACTAGCGGGAGTGGGGAGCTGTTTTTT.

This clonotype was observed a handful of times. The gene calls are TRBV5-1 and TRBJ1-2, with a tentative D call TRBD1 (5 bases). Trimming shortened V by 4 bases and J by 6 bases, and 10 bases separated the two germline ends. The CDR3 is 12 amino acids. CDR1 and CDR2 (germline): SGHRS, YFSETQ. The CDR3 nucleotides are TGCGCCAGCAGCAGACAGCCGAATGGCTACACCTTC. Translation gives CASSRQPNGYTF.

The CDR3 region is CASSLEINYEQYF. The CDR3, as DNA: TGTGCCAGCAGCTTAGAGATTAACTACGAGCAGTACTTC. This chain links TRBV7-2 with TRBJ2-7; unclear D gene. V was cut by 1 base and J by 3 bases, with 7 bases left in between. CDR3 length: 13 residues. Germline V CDR1 and CDR2: SGHTA, FQGNSA.

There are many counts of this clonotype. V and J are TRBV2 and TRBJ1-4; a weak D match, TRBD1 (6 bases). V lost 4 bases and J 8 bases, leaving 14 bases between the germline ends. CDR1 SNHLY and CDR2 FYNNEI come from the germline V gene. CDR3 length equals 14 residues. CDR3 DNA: TGTGCCAGCAGTGCACAGGGAGGAGGGGAAAAACTGTTTTTT. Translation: CASSAQGGGEKLFF.

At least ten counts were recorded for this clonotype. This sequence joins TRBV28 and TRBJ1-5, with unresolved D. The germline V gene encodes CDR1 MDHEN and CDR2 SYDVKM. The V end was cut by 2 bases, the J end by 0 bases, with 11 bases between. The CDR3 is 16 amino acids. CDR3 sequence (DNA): TGTGCCAGCAGTTTACGGCGGGTTTATAGCAATCAGCCCCAGCATTTT. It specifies CASSLRRVYSNQPQHF.

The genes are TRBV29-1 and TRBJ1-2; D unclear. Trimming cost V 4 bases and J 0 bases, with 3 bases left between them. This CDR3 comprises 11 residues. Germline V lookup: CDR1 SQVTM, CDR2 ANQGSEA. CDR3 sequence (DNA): TGCAGCGTTGGCTCTAACTATGGCTACACCTTC. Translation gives CSVGSNYGYTF.

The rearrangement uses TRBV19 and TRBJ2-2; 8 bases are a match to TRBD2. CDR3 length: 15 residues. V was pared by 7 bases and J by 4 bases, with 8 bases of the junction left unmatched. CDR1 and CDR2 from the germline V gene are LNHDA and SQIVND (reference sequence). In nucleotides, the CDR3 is TGTGCCAGTATTATTACCGGGACTAGCACCGGGGAGCTGTTTTTT. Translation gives CASIITGTSTGELFF. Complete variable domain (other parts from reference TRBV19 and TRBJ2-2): DGGITQSPKYLFRKEGQNVTLSCEQNLNHDAMYWYRQDPGQGLRLIYYSQIVNDFQKGDIAEGYSVSREKKESFPLTVTSAQKNPTAFYLCASIITGTSTGELFFGEGSRLTVL.

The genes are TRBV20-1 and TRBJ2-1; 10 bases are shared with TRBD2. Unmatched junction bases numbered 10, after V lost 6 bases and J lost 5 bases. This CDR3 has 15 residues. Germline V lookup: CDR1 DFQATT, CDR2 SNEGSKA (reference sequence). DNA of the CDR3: TGCAGTGCCTTAGTGGGGGGACTAGCGAACAATGAGCAGTTCTTC. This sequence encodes CSALVGGLANNEQFF.

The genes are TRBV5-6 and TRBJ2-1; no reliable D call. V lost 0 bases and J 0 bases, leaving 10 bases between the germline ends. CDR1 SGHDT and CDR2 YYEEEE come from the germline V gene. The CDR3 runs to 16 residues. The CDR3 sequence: CASSLETTYSYNEQFF. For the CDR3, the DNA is TGTGCCAGCAGCTTGGAGACGACTTACTCCTACAATGAGCAGTTCTTC.